What follows are 10 T cell receptor beta chains derived from one specimen sequenced in a study of cytomegalovirus exposure and HLA in healthy donors. PCR employed 60 Vbeta and 13 Jbeta primers. Profiling relied on immunoSEQ multiplex PCR, and the TCRdb table lists in-frame clones only, not all of them. This listing includes approximately 61,000 clones. Sample: PBMCs. The receptors were sampled from a young woman in good health and CMV-seronegative.

The chain combines TRBV4-1 with TRBJ1-5; weak D call: TRBD1 (6 bases). The CDR3 runs to 15 residues. Between the trimmed V and J ends, which lost 1 base and 2 bases, there was a span of 9 bases. Germline values: CDR1 MGHRA, CDR2 YSYEKL. The CDR3 DNA sequence: TGCGCCAGCAGCCAAGGGCCAGGGGGCAATCAGCCCCAGCATTTT. Its protein is CASSQGPGGNQPQHF.

The J gene is TRBJ2-1, the V gene TRBV15, with 12 bases lining up with TRBD2. The CDR3 spans 15 residues. Per the germline V gene, CDR1 is LNHNV and CDR2 is YYDKDF (reference sequence). The ends lost 7 bases at V and 10 bases at J; junction bases unmatched: 11. In DNA, the CDR3 is TGTGCCACCACTAGCGGGAGGGTCCGAGTTGAGGAGCAGTTCTTC. Its translation: CATTSGRVRVEEQFF.

The chain couples TRBV23-1 to TRBJ2-7; TRBD2 matches at 7 bases. TRBV23-1 is noted as an ORF with a role that remains uncertain. CDR3 length: 16 residues. The junction had 10 bases not matched to a gene; V was cut back by 2 bases and J by 3 bases. CDR3 in DNA: TGCGCCAGCAGTCAACTTTATAGTACGGGGGGCTACGAGCAGTACTTC. Translating it yields CASSQLYSTGGYEQYF.

The genes are TRBV6-5 and TRBJ1-2; D gene unclear. The CDR3 runs to 14 residues. The V end lost 5 bases, the J end lost 4 bases, and 14 bases lay between the germline ends. The germline gives CDR1 MNHEY, CDR2 SVGAGI. CDR3 nucleotides: TGTGCCAGCAGTCACGGCTGGAGAGGCTATGGCTACACCTTC. Translated, it gives CASSHGWRGYGYTF.

The gene calls are TRBV4-1 and TRBJ2-5; D is unresolved. V gave up 2 bases and J gave up 2 bases, with 15 bases separating them. The CDR3 runs 16 residues. Germline assignment: CDR1 MGHRA and CDR2 YSYEKL. CDR3 sequence (DNA): TGCGCCAGCAGCCAAACAACCCGACTTAAGCAAGAGACCCAGTACTTC. Its translation is CASSQTTRLKQETQYF.

Remarks on this clone: One junction end disagrees with the germline gene, perhaps due to a read error. The chain links TRBV20-1 to TRBJ1-1; D is ambiguous. CDR3 length: 11 amino acids. CDR1 is DFQATT and CDR2 is SNEGSKA in the germline V gene (reference sequence). CDR3 bases: TGCAGTGCTCGACTCCGAGGAGTTTACCCTTTT. Translation: CSARLRGVYPF.

The chain has TRBV5-1 and TRBJ1-6; D is uncertain. The CDR3 is 12 residues long. Germline V lookup: CDR1 SGHRS, CDR2 YFSETQ. Trimming pared 4 bases from V and 10 bases from J, leaving 9 bases between. This chain's CDR3 is CASSTPGSPLHF. The DNA for the CDR3 is TGCGCCAGCAGCACCCCCGGGTCACCCCTCCACTTT.

CDR3 protein: CASSLREGVRTQYF. In DNA form, the CDR3 reads TGTGCCAGCAGCTTGCGGGAGGGCGTGAGGACCCAGTACTTC. The chain employs TRBV5-6 and TRBJ2-5; 8 bases align to TRBD2. The CDR3 loop spans 14 amino acids. The V gene's germline CDR1 is SGHDT and CDR2 YYEEEE. The trim removed 1 base at V and 7 bases at J, leaving 6 bases unmatched.

The rearrangement joins TRBV18 to TRBJ2-6; D is unresolved. The germline CDR1 and CDR2 sequences are KGHSH and LQKENI. This CDR3 contains 15 residues. The V end lost 5 bases, the J end lost 0 bases, and 8 bases lay between the germline ends. In DNA form, the CDR3 reads TGTGCCAGCTCAGGCAGAAGCTCTGGGGCCAACGTCCTGACTTTC. Residues: CASSGRSSGANVLTF.

The V and J genes are TRBV29-1 and TRBJ2-1; 8 positions agree with TRBD1. The CDR3 runs to 16 residues. With V trimmed by 0 bases and J by 7 bases, 11 bases remained unmatched. Looked up from germline, CDR1 is SQVTM and CDR2 is ANQGSEA. CDR3 region: CSVEDLDRGLANEQFF. The DNA for the CDR3 is TGCAGCGTTGAAGATCTAGACAGGGGTCTCGCGAATGAGCAGTTCTTC.